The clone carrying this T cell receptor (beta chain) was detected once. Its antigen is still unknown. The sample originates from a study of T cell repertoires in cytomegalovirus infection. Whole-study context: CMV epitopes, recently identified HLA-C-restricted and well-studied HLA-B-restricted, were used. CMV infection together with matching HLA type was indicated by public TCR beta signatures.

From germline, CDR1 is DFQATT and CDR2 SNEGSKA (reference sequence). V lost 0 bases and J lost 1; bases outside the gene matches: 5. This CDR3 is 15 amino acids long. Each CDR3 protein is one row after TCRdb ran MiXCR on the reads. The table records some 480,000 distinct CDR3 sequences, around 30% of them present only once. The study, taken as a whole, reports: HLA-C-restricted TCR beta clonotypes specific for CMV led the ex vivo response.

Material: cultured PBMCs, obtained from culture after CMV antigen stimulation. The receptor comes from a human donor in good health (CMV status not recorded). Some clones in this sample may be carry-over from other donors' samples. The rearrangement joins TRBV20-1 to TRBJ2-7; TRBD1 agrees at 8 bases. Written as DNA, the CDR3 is TGCAGTGCTAGAGACCTAGGACAGGGATCCTACGAGCAGTACTTC. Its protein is CSARDLGQGSYEQYF.